This T cell receptor beta chain was captured in a study of cytomegalovirus exposure and HLA in healthy donors. Overall study results and limits: Earlier findings revealed that most TCR beta V segments proved productive either about 90% or about 30% of the time.

As regards this clone: Its antigen remains unidentified.

The CDR3 length is 15 residues. The germline V and J ends were trimmed by 5 bases and 3 bases, with 13 bases remaining between them. Germline assignment: CDR1 LNHDA and CDR2 SQIVND (reference sequence). The study ran its PCR with 60 Vbeta and 13 Jbeta primers. Some clones are missing from TCRdb's copy, which holds only in-frame ones; the method was immunoSEQ multiplex PCR. The data show 95,000 to 150,000 clones, with 75% to 85% seen just once and approximately 3.8% held by the top ten. V is TRBV19 and J is TRBJ2-2; D call uncertain. The origin of this receptor is a man aged 40-49 years in good health and CMV-seronegative. Material: PBMCs. CDR3 region: CASSAPRIHTGELFF. For the CDR3, the DNA is TGTGCCAGTAGTGCCCCCAGGATCCACACCGGGGAGCTGTTTTTT.